This is a list of T cell receptor beta chains from one sample in a study of blood T cell repertoires in COVID-19. The data were produced by immunoSEQ multiplex PCR, yet TCRdb's version contains in-frame clones alone and is incomplete. The data show over 150,000 clones, roughly four fifths seen once. The sample taken for sequencing was peripheral blood. The receptors originated from a woman in her 70s with COVID-19, enrolled during active disease. Each CDR3 is given with its conserved first and last residue. A D gene is named only where the DNA matches it firmly. Clone size, where shown, is once, few, many, or a class for clones that have expanded.

V	D	J	size	CDR3	DNA
TRBV7-2	TRBD2	TRBJ2-1	-	CASSLGLGSGSMNEQFF	TGTGCCAGCAGCTTGGGCCTAGGAAGCGGGAGTATGAATGAGCAGTTCTTC
TRBV7-9	TRBD2	TRBJ2-7	once	CASSGLSGRSYEQYF	TGTGCCAGCAGCGGCTTAAGCGGGAGGTCCTACGAGCAGTACTTC
TRBV7-2	TRBD2	TRBJ2-1	-	CASGAGVGNEQFF	TGTGCCAGCGGGGCGGGAGTAGGCAATGAGCAGTTCTTC
TRBV24-1	TRBD2	TRBJ2-1	-	CATGTSGSGRNEQFF	TGTGCCACCGGGACTAGCGGTTCTGGGAGGAATGAGCAGTTCTTC
TRBV27	-	TRBJ2-5	-	CASSPLAVTYQETQYF	TGTGCCAGCAGTCCCCTGGCGGTTACGTACCAAGAGACCCAGTACTTC
TRBV27	TRBD2	TRBJ2-1	-	CASSGRLAGGLNEQFF	TGTGCCAGCAGTGGTCGACTAGCGGGAGGGTTGAATGAGCAGTTCTTC
TRBV28	-	TRBJ2-1	-	CASSVGGAGLPNEQFF	TGTGCCAGCAGTGTAGGGGGGGCGGGCCTTCCCAATGAGCAGTTCTTC
TRBV24-1	-	TRBJ2-5	once	CATSSATGGAQETQYF	TGTGCCACCAGTTCGGCTACAGGCGGGGCACAAGAGACCCAGTACTTC
TRBV6-5	-	TRBJ2-7	-	CASSYSGGRETYEQYF	TGTGCCAGCAGTTACTCCGGTGGGCGGGAAACCTACGAGCAGTACTTC
TRBV27	-	TRBJ1-1	-	CASSLSRLEGDTEAFF	TGTGCCAGCAGTTTATCTCGGTTAGAGGGGGACACTGAAGCTTTCTTT
TRBV14	-	TRBJ1-2	-	CASSPGRGFLYGYTF	TGTGCCAGCAGCCCGGGCAGGGGTTTCCTCTATGGCTACACCTTC
TRBV19	TRBD1	TRBJ2-6	-	CASSNHGTDSGANVLTF	TGTGCCAGTAGCAATCATGGGACAGACTCTGGGGCCAACGTCCTGACTTTC
TRBV7-2	TRBD2	TRBJ2-1	-	CASSSLAETLNEQFF	TGTGCCAGCAGCTCTCTAGCGGAGACACTGAATGAGCAGTTCTTC
TRBV3-1/TRBV3-2	TRBD1	TRBJ2-2	once	CASSQKKEGWTGEDGELFF	TGTGCCAGCAGCCAAAAAAAAGAGGGATGGACAGGGGAGGACGGGGAGCTGTTTTTT
TRBV6-5	-	TRBJ1-5	-	CASSYSGTTREPQHF	TGTGCCAGCAGTTACAGTGGGACAACGAGGGAGCCCCAGCATTTT